This is a list of T cell receptor beta chains from one sample in a study of shared clonotypes between healthy human individuals. Libraries were prepared by immunoSEQ multiplex PCR; TCRdb keeps only in-frame clonotypes and omits some of them. Of millions of clones listed, 90% to 95% are singletons. The specimen sequenced was naive CD4+ T cells from PBMCs. Every receptor here comes from a man aged 18 to 30 in good health. Some clones in this sample may be carry-over from other donors' samples. Each CDR3 is given with its conserved first and last residue. Each record gives: J gene, D gene, V gene, CDR3 DNA, CDR3 protein. A D gene is named only where the DNA matches it firmly.

j_call: TRBJ2-1; d_call: -; v_call: TRBV18; cdr3_nt: TGTGCCAGCTCTGAGGACTCCTTCTCCTACAATGAGCAGTTCTTC; cdr3_aa: CASSEDSFSYNEQFF
j_call: TRBJ2-1; d_call: TRBD2; v_call: TRBV30; cdr3_nt: TGTGCCTGGAGTACTAAAATGGGACTAGCGTTAGGCTACAATGAGCAGTTCTTC; cdr3_aa: CAWSTKMGLALGYNEQFF
j_call: TRBJ2-7; d_call: TRBD2; v_call: TRBV15; cdr3_nt: TGTGCCACCAGCTTGCGGGGGGGCGCCTGCGTTCGGGGACTTTGCGAGCAGTACTTC; cdr3_aa: CATSLRGGACVRGLCEQYF
j_call: TRBJ1-1; d_call: -; v_call: TRBV5-1; cdr3_nt: TGCGCCAGCAGCTTGGAGGGACAGAACACTGAAGCTTTCTTT; cdr3_aa: CASSLEGQNTEAFF
j_call: TRBJ2-5; d_call: TRBD1; v_call: TRBV11-3; cdr3_nt: TGTGCCAGCAGCTGGGGACAGCAAGAGACCCAGTACTTC; cdr3_aa: CASSWGQQETQYF
j_call: TRBJ2-7; d_call: -; v_call: TRBV7-2; cdr3_nt: TGTGCCAGCAGCTTAGTCTCCGGACAGACCTACGAGCAGTACTTC; cdr3_aa: CASSLVSGQTYEQYF
j_call: TRBJ2-3; d_call: TRBD2; v_call: TRBV7-2; cdr3_nt: TGTGCCAGCAGCTCTAGCGGTAGGAGGACAGATACGCAGTATTTT; cdr3_aa: CASSSSGRRTDTQYF
j_call: TRBJ2-6; d_call: -; v_call: TRBV27; cdr3_nt: TGTGCCAGCAGCCGGGTAGGGGGAGGACTGTCTGGGGCCAACGTCCTGACTTTC; cdr3_aa: CASSRVGGGLSGANVLTF
j_call: TRBJ2-2; d_call: -; v_call: TRBV5-1; cdr3_nt: TGCGCCAGCAGCCCCGGACATAACACCGGGGAGCTGTTTTTT; cdr3_aa: CASSPGHNTGELFF
j_call: TRBJ1-1; d_call: TRBD1; v_call: TRBV14; cdr3_nt: TGTGCCAGCAGCCAAGGGGACAGGTACACTGAAGCTTTCTTT; cdr3_aa: CASSQGDRYTEAFF
j_call: TRBJ1-1; d_call: -; v_call: TRBV12-1; cdr3_nt: TGTGCCAGCAACAGGGGGGTGAACACTGAAGCTTTCTTT; cdr3_aa: CASNRGVNTEAFF
j_call: TRBJ2-1; d_call: -; v_call: TRBV5-1; cdr3_nt: TGCGCCAGCAGCTTTAGGGCCGGCAGCACCCAGAATGAGCAGTTCTTC; cdr3_aa: CASSFRAGSTQNEQFF